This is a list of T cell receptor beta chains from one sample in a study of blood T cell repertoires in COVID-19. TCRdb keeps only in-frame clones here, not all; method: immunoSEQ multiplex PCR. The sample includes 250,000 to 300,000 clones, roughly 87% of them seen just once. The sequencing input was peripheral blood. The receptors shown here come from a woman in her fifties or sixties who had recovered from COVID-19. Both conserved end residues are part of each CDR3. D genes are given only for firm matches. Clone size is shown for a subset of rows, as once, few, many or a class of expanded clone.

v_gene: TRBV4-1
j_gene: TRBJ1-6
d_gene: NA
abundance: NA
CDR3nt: TGCGCCAGCAGCCAAGTTCCGGGTATCGTCCTCCACTTT
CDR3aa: CASSQVPGIVLHF

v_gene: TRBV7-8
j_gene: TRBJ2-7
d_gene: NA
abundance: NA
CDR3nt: TGTGCCAGCAGCTTAGACAGAATCTACGAGCAGTACTTC
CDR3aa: CASSLDRIYEQYF

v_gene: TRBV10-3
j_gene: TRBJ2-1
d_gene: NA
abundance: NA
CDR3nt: TGTGCCATCAAGACAGGTGGGGATGAGCAGTTCTTC
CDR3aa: CAIKTGGDEQFF

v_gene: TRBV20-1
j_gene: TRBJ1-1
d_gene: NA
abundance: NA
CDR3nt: TGCAGTGCTAGTGAACAGGTGAACACTGAAGCTTTCTTT
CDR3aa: CSASEQVNTEAFF

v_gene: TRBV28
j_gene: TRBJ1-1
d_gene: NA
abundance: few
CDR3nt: TGTGCCAGCAGTTTAGCATACAGGGCGAACACTGAAGCTTTCTTT
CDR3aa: CASSLAYRANTEAFF

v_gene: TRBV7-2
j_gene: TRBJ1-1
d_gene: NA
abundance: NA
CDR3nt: TGTGCCAGCAGCACCAGCAGGGGCACTGAAGCTTTCTTT
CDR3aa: CASSTSRGTEAFF

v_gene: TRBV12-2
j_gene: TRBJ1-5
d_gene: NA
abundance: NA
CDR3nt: TGTGCAAGTCGCTTAGTCAAAAGGGGACAGGGATTCAATCAGCCCCAGCATTTT
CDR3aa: CASRLVKRGQGFNQPQHF

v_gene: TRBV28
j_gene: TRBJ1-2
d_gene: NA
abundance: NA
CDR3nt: TGTGCCAGCAGTTTAACAGCAGGGGACTATGGCTACACCTTC
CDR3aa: CASSLTAGDYGYTF

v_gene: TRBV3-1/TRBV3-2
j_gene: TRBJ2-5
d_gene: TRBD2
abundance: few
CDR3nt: TGTGCCAGCAGCCAAGATTTGGGTAGCGGGGGAGAGACCCAGTACTTC
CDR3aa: CASSQDLGSGGETQYF

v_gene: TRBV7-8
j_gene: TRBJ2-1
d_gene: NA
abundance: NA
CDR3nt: TGTGCCAGCAGCTTTAGACAGGAGTCCTACAATGAGCAGTTCTTC
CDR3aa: CASSFRQESYNEQFF

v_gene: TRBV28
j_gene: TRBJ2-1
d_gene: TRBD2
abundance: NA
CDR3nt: TGTGCCAGCAGTTTCAGGATAGCGGGAGGGCCAAAGCGGGTCTTC
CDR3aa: CASSFRIAGGPKRVF

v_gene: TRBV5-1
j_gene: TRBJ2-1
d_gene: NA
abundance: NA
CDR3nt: TGCGCCAGCAGCATCGGGGGGCCAACCTACAATGAGCAGTTCTTC
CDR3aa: CASSIGGPTYNEQFF

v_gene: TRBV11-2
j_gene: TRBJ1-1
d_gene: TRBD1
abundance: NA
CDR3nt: TGTGCCAGCATTATGGACAGGGGAACCAACACTGAAGCTTTCTTT
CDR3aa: CASIMDRGTNTEAFF

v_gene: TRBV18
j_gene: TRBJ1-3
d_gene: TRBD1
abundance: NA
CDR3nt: TGTGCCAGCTCACCACGAGTAGGGGGCGTCCTTGGAAACACCATATATTTT
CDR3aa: CASSPRVGGVLGNTIYF

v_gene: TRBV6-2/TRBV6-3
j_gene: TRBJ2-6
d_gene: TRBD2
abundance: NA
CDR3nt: TGTGCCAGCAGTTCGACTAGCGGGACTCTCTCTGGGGCCAACGTCCTGACTTTC
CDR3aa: CASSSTSGTLSGANVLTF

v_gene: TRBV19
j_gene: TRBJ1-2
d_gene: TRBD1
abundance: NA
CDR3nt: TGTGCCAGTACTGGCAGGGGGAACTATGGCTACACCTTC
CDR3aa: CASTGRGNYGYTF